Presented here are 7 T cell receptor beta chains from one specimen sequenced in a study of blood T cell repertoires in COVID-19. Clones were sequenced by immunoSEQ multiplex PCR, and TCRdb holds only the in-frame ones, with some missing. The data show around 300,000 clones, around 85% seen once. Sequencing input: PBMCs or T cells enriched from blood (not recorded which). Source of these receptors: a woman aged 50 to 65 who had recovered from COVID-19.

The chain is built from TRBV6-5 and TRBJ2-1; D is uncertain. Per the germline V gene, CDR1 is MNHEY and CDR2 is SVGAGI. Trimming stripped 0 bases from V and 8 bases from J, with 8 bases between. The CDR3 sequence is 13 residues long. CDR3 bases: TGTGCCAGCAGTTACTCAGCCCGTCATGAGCAGTTCTTC. Its protein is CASSYSARHEQFF.

This clone was recorded many times. The chain joins TRBV19 to TRBJ2-1, with TRBD2 identical over 9 bases. Germline loops: CDR1 LNHDA, CDR2 SQIVND (reference sequence). With V trimmed by 4 bases and J by 7 bases, 8 bases remained unmatched. The CDR3 loop spans 15 amino acids. CDR3 protein: CASSTRAGGINEQFF. The CDR3 nucleotides read TGTGCCAGTAGTACCAGAGCGGGGGGAATAAATGAGCAGTTCTTC.

The chain recombines TRBV5-1 with TRBJ1-1, with a weak D call TRBD1 (5 bases). With 4 bases removed from V and 8 bases from J, the gap between germline ends came to 12 bases. CDR3 length equals 12 residues. Germline CDR1 and CDR2: SGHRS and YFSETQ. The CDR3 DNA reads as TGCGCCAGCAGCGAGGTCGGGGGAGAAGCTTTCTTT. The encoded protein is CASSEVGGEAFF.

The J gene is TRBJ2-1, the V gene TRBV30; 7 positions match TRBD2. Germline CDR1 reads GTSNPN; CDR2 reads SVGIG (reference sequence). The CDR3 runs to 14 residues. V was pared by 3 bases and J by 6 bases, with 8 bases of the junction left unmatched. CDR3 region: CAWSGTTRGNEQFF. Here the CDR3 DNA reads TGTGCCTGGAGCGGGACTACGAGGGGCAATGAGCAGTTCTTC.

The genes are TRBV7-6 and TRBJ1-5; no clear D gene. Trimming left V 2 bases short and J 2 bases short, with 7 bases between. Germline-derived CDR1 and CDR2 are SGHVS and FNYEAQ. The CDR3 has 14 amino acids. The CDR3 loop reads CASSLTGGNQPQHF. For the CDR3, the DNA is TGTGCCAGCAGCTTAACCGGGGGCAATCAGCCCCAGCATTTT.

The chain recombines TRBV18 with TRBJ2-1; 7 nucleotides agree with TRBD1. With V trimmed by 0 bases and J by 4 bases, 6 bases remained unmatched. The CDR3 is made up of 16 amino acids. Germline lookup yields CDR1 KGHSH and CDR2 LQKENI. The CDR3 region is CASSPPGGRRYNEQFF. CDR3 DNA sequence: TGTGCCAGCTCACCACCAGGGGGCCGCCGATACAATGAGCAGTTCTTC.

This rearrangement joins TRBV2 to TRBJ2-5; TRBD1 aligns across 9 bases. Trimming took 6 bases from V and 2 from J; bases not matched to a gene: 7. Germline CDR1 is SNHLY and CDR2 is FYNNEI. CDR3 length: 15 residues. The chain's CDR3 is CASSYDRGYQETQYF. The CDR3 DNA sequence: TGTGCCAGCAGCTACGACAGGGGGTATCAAGAGACCCAGTACTTC.